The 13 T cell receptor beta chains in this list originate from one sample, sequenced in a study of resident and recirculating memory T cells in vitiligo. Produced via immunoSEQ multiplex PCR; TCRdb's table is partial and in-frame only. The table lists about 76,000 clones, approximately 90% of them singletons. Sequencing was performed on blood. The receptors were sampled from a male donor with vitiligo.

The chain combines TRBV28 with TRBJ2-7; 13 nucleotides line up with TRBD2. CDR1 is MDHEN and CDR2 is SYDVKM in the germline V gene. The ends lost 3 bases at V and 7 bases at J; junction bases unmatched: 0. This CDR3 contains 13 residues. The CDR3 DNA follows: TGTGCCAGCAGTTTGACTAGCGGGGGGGAGCAGTACTTC. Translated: CASSLTSGGEQYF. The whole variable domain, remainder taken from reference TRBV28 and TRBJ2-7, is DVKVTQSSRYLVKRTGEKVFLECVQDMDHENMFWYRQDPGLGLRLIYFSYDVKMKEKGDIPEGYSVSREKKERFSLILESASTNQTSMYLCASSLTSGGEQYFGPGTRLTVT.

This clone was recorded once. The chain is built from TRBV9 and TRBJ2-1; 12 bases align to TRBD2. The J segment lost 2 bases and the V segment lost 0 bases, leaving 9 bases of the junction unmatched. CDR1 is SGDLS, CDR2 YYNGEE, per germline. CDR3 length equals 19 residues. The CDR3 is CASSVASGRVGGAYNEQFF. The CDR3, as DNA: TGTGCCAGCAGCGTAGCTAGCGGGAGGGTCGGAGGGGCCTACAATGAGCAGTTCTTC.

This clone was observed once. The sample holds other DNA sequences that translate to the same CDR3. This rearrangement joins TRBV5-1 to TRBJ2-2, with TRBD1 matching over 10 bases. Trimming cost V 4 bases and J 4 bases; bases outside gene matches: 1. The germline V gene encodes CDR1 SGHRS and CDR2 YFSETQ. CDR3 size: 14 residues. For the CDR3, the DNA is TGCGCCAGCAGCCGGGACAGGGGCACCGGGGAGCTGTTTTTT. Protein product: CASSRDRGTGELFF.

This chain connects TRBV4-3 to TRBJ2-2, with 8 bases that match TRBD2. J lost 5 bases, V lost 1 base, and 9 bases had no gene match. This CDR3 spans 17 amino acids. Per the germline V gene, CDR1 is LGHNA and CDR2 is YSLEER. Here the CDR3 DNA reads TGCGCCAGCAGCCAAGGACCCAGCGGGAGCGGAACCGGGGAGCTGTTTTTT. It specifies CASSQGPSGSGTGELFF.

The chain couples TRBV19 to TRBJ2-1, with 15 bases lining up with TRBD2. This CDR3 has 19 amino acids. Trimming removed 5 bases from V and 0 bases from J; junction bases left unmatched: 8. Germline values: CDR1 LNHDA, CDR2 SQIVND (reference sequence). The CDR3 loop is CASSSGLAGGRSSYNEQFF. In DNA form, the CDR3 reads TGTGCCAGTAGTTCGGGACTAGCGGGAGGACGTAGCTCCTACAATGAGCAGTTCTTC.

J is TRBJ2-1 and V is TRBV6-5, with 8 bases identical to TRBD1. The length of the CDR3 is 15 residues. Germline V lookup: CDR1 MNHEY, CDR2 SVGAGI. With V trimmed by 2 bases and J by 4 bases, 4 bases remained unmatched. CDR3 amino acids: CASSYATGAYNEQFF. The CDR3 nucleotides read TGTGCCAGCAGTTACGCGACAGGGGCTTACAATGAGCAGTTCTTC.

CDR3 DNA: TGTGCCAGCAACGTGGGAGGGGGTAATGAAAAACTGTTTTTT. This codes for CASNVGGGNEKLFF. The rearrangement joins TRBV11-2 to TRBJ1-4, with D tentatively TRBD1 (6 bases). This CDR3 comprises 14 residues. Trimming cost V 7 bases and J 4 bases, with 13 bases left between them. Germline lookup yields CDR1 SGHAT and CDR2 FQNNGV.

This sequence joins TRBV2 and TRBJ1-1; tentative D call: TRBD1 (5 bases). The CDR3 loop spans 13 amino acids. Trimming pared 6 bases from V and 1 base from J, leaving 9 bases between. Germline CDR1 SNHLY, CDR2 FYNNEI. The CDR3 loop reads CASRTGENTEAFF. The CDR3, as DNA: TGTGCCAGCAGAACGGGGGAGAACACTGAAGCTTTCTTT.

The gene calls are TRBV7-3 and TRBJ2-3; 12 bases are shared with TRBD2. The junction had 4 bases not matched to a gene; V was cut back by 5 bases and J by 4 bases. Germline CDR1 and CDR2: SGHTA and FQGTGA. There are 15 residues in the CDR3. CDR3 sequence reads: CASSATSGRPDTQYF. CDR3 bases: TGTGCCAGCAGCGCGACTAGCGGGAGACCAGATACGCAGTATTTT.

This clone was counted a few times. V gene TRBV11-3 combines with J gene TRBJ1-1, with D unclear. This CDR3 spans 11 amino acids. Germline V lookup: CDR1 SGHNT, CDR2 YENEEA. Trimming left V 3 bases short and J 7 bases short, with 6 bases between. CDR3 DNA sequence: TGTGCCAGCAGCTTTACAAGTGAAGCTTTCTTT. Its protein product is CASSFTSEAFF.

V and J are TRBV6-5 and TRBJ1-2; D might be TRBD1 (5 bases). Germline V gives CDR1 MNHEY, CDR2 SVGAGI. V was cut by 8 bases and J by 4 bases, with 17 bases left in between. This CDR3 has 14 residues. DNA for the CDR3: TGTGCCAGCGCCCGGGGGAGGGGAATCTATGGCTACACCTTC. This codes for CASARGRGIYGYTF.

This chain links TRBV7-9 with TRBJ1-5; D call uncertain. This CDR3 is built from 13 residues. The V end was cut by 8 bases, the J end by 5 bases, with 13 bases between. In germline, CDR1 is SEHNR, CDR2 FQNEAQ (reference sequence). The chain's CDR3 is CASSRDGDQPQHF. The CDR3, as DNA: TGTGCCAGCTCCCGAGACGGAGATCAGCCCCAGCATTTT.

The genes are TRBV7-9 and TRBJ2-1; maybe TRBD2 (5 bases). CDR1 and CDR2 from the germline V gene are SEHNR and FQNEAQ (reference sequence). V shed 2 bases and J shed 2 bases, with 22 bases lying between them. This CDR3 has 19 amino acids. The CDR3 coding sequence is TGTGCCAGCAGCTTATATCCGCGGGCGGGCGGCGTACCCTACAATGAGCAGTTCTTC. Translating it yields CASSLYPRAGGVPYNEQFF.